Presented here are 12 T cell receptor beta chains from one specimen sequenced in a study of shared clonotypes between healthy human individuals. Some clones are missing from TCRdb's copy, which holds only in-frame ones; the method was immunoSEQ multiplex PCR. The sample holds around 340,000 clones; around 67% are singletons and the top ten take 10%. The sequenced material came from memory CD4+ T cells sorted from blood. Described subset: CD45RA-negative fraction. The receptor set was obtained from a young man in good health.

This rearrangement joins TRBV7-2 to TRBJ1-1; tentative D call: TRBD1 (6 bases). The CDR3 is 15 residues long. V lost 1 base and J 5 bases, leaving 14 bases between the germline ends. Germline-derived CDR1 and CDR2 are SGHTA and FQGNSA. This CDR3 is CASSLDSGAWTEAFF. CDR3 in DNA: TGTGCCAGCAGCTTAGATTCAGGGGCCTGGACTGAAGCTTTCTTT.

The CDR3 DNA sequence: TGTGCCCCGGCCGGCTCCTACAATGAGCAGTTCTTC. Translating gives CAPAGSYNEQFF. The chain combines TRBV18 with TRBJ2-1; D not certain. Looked up from germline, CDR1 is KGHSH and CDR2 is LQKENI. This CDR3 contains 12 residues. V shed 11 bases and J shed 0 bases, with 8 bases lying between them.

This clone turned up a few times. The rearrangement uses TRBV2 and TRBJ2-7, with TRBD2 identical over 13 bases. Per the germline V gene, CDR1 is SNHLY and CDR2 is FYNNEI. The CDR3 length is 15 residues. Unmatched junction bases numbered 6, after V lost 4 bases and J lost 6 bases. CDR3 residues: CASSVRTSGGTEQYF. The CDR3 coding sequence is TGTGCCAGCAGTGTTCGGACTAGCGGGGGTACCGAGCAGTACTTC.

The chain is built from TRBV7-2 and TRBJ1-1; 7 nucleotides agree with TRBD1. This CDR3 has 13 amino acids. Germline V gene lookup returns CDR1 SGHTA and CDR2 FQGNSA. The V and J ends lost 7 bases and 1 base, in that order; junction bases with no gene match: 3. CDR3 DNA: TGTGCCAGCAAGGGACAGCCGAACACTGAAGCTTTCTTT. Protein product: CASKGQPNTEAFF.

This clone was picked up a small number of times. The DNA for the CDR3 is TGTGCCAGCAGCTTGGACAGGGGCGAGCAGTACTTC. Amino acid sequence: CASSLDRGEQYF. The chain combines TRBV11-2 with TRBJ2-7, with TRBD1 identical over 9 bases. Germline CDR1 is SGHAT and CDR2 is FQNNGV. With 3 bases clipped from V and 6 bases from J, the junction kept 0 bases outside the gene matches. The CDR3 consists of 12 residues.

This clone was seen only a few times. This sequence joins TRBV5-6 and TRBJ2-7; D gene uncertain. CDR3 length equals 14 residues. V lost 4 bases and J 3 bases, leaving 14 bases between the germline ends. Germline assignment: CDR1 SGHDT and CDR2 YYEEEE. Here the CDR3 reads CASSPTSQLYEQYF. The CDR3, as DNA: TGTGCCAGCAGCCCGACCTCACAGCTCTACGAGCAGTACTTC.

In its sample, this clone was seen once. This rearrangement joins TRBV27 to TRBJ2-7; D is perhaps TRBD1 (6 bases). Germline CDR1 reads MNHEY; CDR2 reads SMNVEV (reference sequence). This CDR3 has 15 amino acids. V shed 3 bases and J shed 2 bases, with 14 bases lying between them. CDR3: CASSFNPDRAYEQYF. The CDR3 DNA reads TGTGCCAGCAGTTTTAATCCGGACAGAGCCTACGAGCAGTACTTC.

The chain joins TRBV10-1 to TRBJ2-1; 14 positions agree with TRBD2. This CDR3 is 17 amino acids long. J was trimmed by 5 bases and V by 9 bases; bases with no gene match: 12. Germline V gene data show CDR1 as WNHNN and CDR2 as SYGVQD (reference sequence). The CDR3 region has the DNA TGCGCCAGAAAGGGGACTAGCGGGAGAAGATGGAACAATGAGCAGTTCTTC. Protein: CARKGTSGRRWNNEQFF.

This clone was recorded once. This chain connects TRBV11-1 to TRBJ2-7, with 8 bases fitting TRBD1. Unmatched junction bases numbered 13, after V lost 6 bases and J lost 9 bases. CDR3 length: 14 residues. Per the germline V gene, CDR1 is SGHAT and CDR2 is FQDESV (reference sequence). The CDR3 here is CASSPSTGEIGQYF. The CDR3 DNA reads TGTGCCAGCAGTCCTTCGACAGGGGAGATAGGGCAGTACTTC.

This chain uses TRBV10-1 with TRBJ2-1; 10 bases fit TRBD2. Germline lookup yields CDR1 WNHNN and CDR2 SYGVQD (reference sequence). Trimming cost V 6 bases and J 0 bases; bases outside gene matches: 5. The CDR3 is 16 amino acids. The CDR3 sequence is CASSSSGSFSYNEQFF. The CDR3 coding sequence is TGCGCCAGCAGCTCTAGCGGGAGCTTCTCCTACAATGAGCAGTTCTTC.

This clone was detected only once. The V call is TRBV5-1, the J call TRBJ2-3, with TRBD2 identical over 7 bases. The V segment lost 4 bases and the J segment 4 bases; nucleotides outside the gene matches: 6. The CDR3 loop spans 14 amino acids. Germline CDR1 and CDR2: SGHRS and YFSETQ. The CDR3 here is CASSLWTRADTQYF. DNA of the CDR3: TGCGCCAGCAGCCTCTGGACTAGGGCAGATACGCAGTATTTT.

This clone was recorded at least ten times. This chain uses TRBV5-4 with TRBJ2-7, with 7 nucleotides matching TRBD2. This CDR3 comprises 14 residues. Per germline, CDR1 SGHNT and CDR2 YYREEE (reference sequence). Trimming at V came to 3 bases and at J to 3 bases, leaving 6 bases not matched to a gene. CDR3 sequence (DNA): TGTGCCAGCAGCTACAATAGCGGGTTCTACGAGCAGTACTTC. Protein product: CASSYNSGFYEQYF. Supplemented by reference TRBV5-4 and TRBJ2-7, the full variable domain reads ETGVTQSPTHLIKTRGQQVTLRCSSQSGHNTVSWYQQALGQGPQFIFQYYREEENGRGNFPPRFSGLQFPNYSSELNVNALELDDSALYLCASSYNSGFYEQYFGPGTRLTVT.